Listed below are T cell receptor beta chains from one sample, sequenced in a study of OX40 agonist ivuxolimab in advanced cancers. The repertoire was sequenced with immunoSEQ multiplex PCR; TCRdb's copy has only in-frame clones and lacks some. The table includes about 50,000 clones, 79% detected once. This specimen consisted of CD4+ or CD8+ T cells sorted from blood, obtained in a trial of the OX40 agonist ivuxolimab. The receptors shown here come from an adult with an advanced solid tumor such as melanoma, head and neck, liver or kidney cancer. CDR3s include the opening cysteine and the closing phenylalanine or tryptophan. The order of the fields is V gene, clone size, D gene, J gene, CDR3 DNA, CDR3 protein. A D gene is named only where the DNA matches it firmly. A row's size may be missing; if present it is once, few, many or a size class.

TRBV9	few	NA	TRBJ1-3	TGTGCCAGCAGCGTAGCCCCCGGCGGGACAACCTCTGGAAACACCATATATTTT	CASSVAPGGTTSGNTIYF
TRBV6-1	NA	TRBD1	TRBJ1-3	TGTGCCAGCAGCACAGGGGCGTCGGGAAACACCATATATTTT	CASSTGASGNTIYF
TRBV7-2	NA	TRBD1	TRBJ2-1	TGTGCCAGCAGCTTAGGTCCGACAGGGATGGAGCAGTTCTTC	CASSLGPTGMEQFF
TRBV29-1	NA	NA	TRBJ2-1	TGCAGCGCGAATCAGAACAATGAGCAGTTCTTC	CSANQNNEQFF
TRBV5-1	few	TRBD2	TRBJ2-1	TGCGCCAGCAGCTTTGGACTAGCGGGAGGTGCCCTGGACAATGAGCAGTTCTTC	CASSFGLAGGALDNEQFF
TRBV29-1	NA	NA	TRBJ2-3	TGCAGCGTTGCCCAGATTAGCACAGATACGCAGTATTTT	CSVAQISTDTQYF
TRBV6-1	NA	NA	TRBJ1-2	TGTGCCAGCCGGGCGGAAACAACATTGGGAGGCTACACCTTC	CASRAETTLGGYTF
TRBV27	NA	NA	TRBJ1-2	TGTGCCAGCACCGCCGGTGACGGTCTTAACTATGGCTACACCTTC	CASTAGDGLNYGYTF
TRBV5-1	once	NA	TRBJ2-1	TGCGCCATCCGAGGCCCCTACAATGAGCAGTTCTTC	CAIRGPYNEQFF
TRBV6-1	NA	NA	TRBJ2-3	TGTGCCAGCAGTGGGGACTCCCAAACTGGCACAGATACGCAGTATTTT	CASSGDSQTGTDTQYF
TRBV28	NA	TRBD2	TRBJ2-3	TGTGCCAGCAGTTTTACGGGGGGGGCCGGCACAGATACGCAGTATTTT	CASSFTGGAGTDTQYF
TRBV7-2	NA	NA	TRBJ2-1	TGTGCCAGCAGCTTAGTAGTGGGTTCCTACAATGAGCAGTTCTTC	CASSLVVGSYNEQFF
TRBV5-1	NA	NA	TRBJ1-6	TGCGCCAGCAGCTTGGAGGGCACCTATAATTCACCCCTCCACTTT	CASSLEGTYNSPLHF
TRBV7-2	few	NA	TRBJ1-2	TGTGCCAGCAGCTTAGACCTAGCCGGAGGTCGAAACTATGGCTACACCTTC	CASSLDLAGGRNYGYTF
TRBV7-2	NA	NA	TRBJ1-3	TGTGCCAGCAGCGCAAAAGGGGGGTACGGAAACACCATATATTTT	CASSAKGGYGNTIYF
TRBV6-5	NA	TRBD1	TRBJ1-2	TGTGCCAGCAGAAGGGACAGGGGCAACTATGGCTACACCTTC	CASRRDRGNYGYTF
TRBV9	few	TRBD1	TRBJ1-3	TGTGCCAGCAAACCGGGACAGCTTGGAAACACCATATATTTT	CASKPGQLGNTIYF
TRBV30	NA	NA	TRBJ2-7	TGTGCCTGGAGTAAGGGGGCGGGGTACGAGCAGTACTTC	CAWSKGAGYEQYF
TRBV7-8	NA	TRBD2	TRBJ2-2	TGTGCCAGCAGCTTAATAGCGGGAGTTGCCGGGGAGCTGTTTTTT	CASSLIAGVAGELFF
TRBV2	few	NA	TRBJ1-3	TGTGCCAGCCAGACAGTCTCTGGAAACACCATATATTTT	CASQTVSGNTIYF
TRBV2	NA	TRBD1	TRBJ2-5	TGTGCCAGCAGTGTACAGGGGACACAAGAGACCCAGTACTTC	CASSVQGTQETQYF
TRBV18	NA	NA	TRBJ1-5	TGTGCCAGCTCACCACCGGGGGGAAATCAGCCCCAGCATTTT	CASSPPGGNQPQHF
TRBV7-8	NA	NA	TRBJ2-7	TGTGCCAGCAGCACGGCCCCCTACGAGCAGTACTTC	CASSTAPYEQYF
TRBV5-6	once	TRBD1	TRBJ2-7	TGTGCCAGCAGCTACGGGACAGGGACCCTTTACGAGCAGTACTTC	CASSYGTGTLYEQYF
TRBV4-1	NA	TRBD2	TRBJ2-3	TGCGCCAGCAGCCGCTACGACCTAGCGGGGGGGCCGGATACGCAGTATTTT	CASSRYDLAGGPDTQYF
TRBV11-1	NA	TRBD1	TRBJ2-7	TGTGCCAGCACCGCAACAGGGGGCCGTTACGAGCAGTACTTC	CASTATGGRYEQYF
TRBV19	NA	NA	TRBJ1-2	TGTGCCAGTAGCGCGACGGACTCCTATGGCTACACCTTC	CASSATDSYGYTF
TRBV7-9	NA	NA	TRBJ1-1	TGTGCCAGCAGCTCACGCTACGGGACTGAAGCTTTCTTT	CASSSRYGTEAFF
TRBV27	NA	TRBD1	TRBJ1-4	TGTGCCAGCAGTACCCGGACAGGGGGCGGTAATGAAAAACTGTTTTTT	CASSTRTGGGNEKLFF
TRBV27	NA	NA	TRBJ2-3	TGTGCCAGCAGTTCGGGTCACTGGTCGGATACGCAGTATTTT	CASSSGHWSDTQYF
TRBV4-2	NA	NA	TRBJ2-4	TGTGCCAGCAGCCCCAGTGGGGGCCTAGCCAAAAACATTCAGTACTTC	CASSPSGGLAKNIQYF
TRBV11-1	few	NA	TRBJ1-2	TGTGCCAGCAGCCAACCAAGTGGGGGCTACACCTTC	CASSQPSGGYTF
TRBV4-2	NA	NA	TRBJ2-1	TGTGCCAGCAGCCCTCCCTCTCGGGGCTACAATGAGCAGTTCTTC	CASSPPSRGYNEQFF
TRBV6-5	NA	NA	TRBJ2-5	TGTGCCAGCAGTTACGCAAATGGTGGGACCCAGTACTTC	CASSYANGGTQYF
TRBV6-5	NA	TRBD1	TRBJ2-7	TGTGCCAGCAGGGTACAGGGGGCGGCCTACGAGCAGTACTTC	CASRVQGAAYEQYF
TRBV15	NA	NA	TRBJ2-6	TGTGCCACCAGCAGTGGTGAAGGGGCGGCTGGGGCCAACGTCCTGACTTTC	CATSSGEGAAGANVLTF
TRBV7-3	NA	NA	TRBJ2-1	TGTGCCAGCAGCGCCTCCGGGAATAATGAGCAGTTCTTC	CASSASGNNEQFF
TRBV6-1	NA	NA	TRBJ2-1	TGTGCCAGCACCAGAGATCCCCTTCTAGAGCAGTTCTTC	CASTRDPLLEQFF
TRBV6-1	NA	NA	TRBJ1-2	TGTGCCAACCGATCGGATGGCTACACCTTC	CANRSDGYTF
TRBV9	few	TRBD2	TRBJ2-2	TGTGCCAGCAGCACCCCCCGGACTAGCGGAGACACCGGGGAGCTGTTTTTT	CASSTPRTSGDTGELFF
TRBV9	NA	TRBD1	TRBJ2-2	TGTGCCAGCAGAACAGGGGGCGCGAACACCGGGGAGCTGTTTTTT	CASRTGGANTGELFF
TRBV14	NA	NA	TRBJ1-6	TGTGCCAGCAGCCAAGGGGGTCATGAGGGCTCACCCCTCCACTTT	CASSQGGHEGSPLHF
TRBV5-1	NA	NA	TRBJ1-1	TGCGCCAGCAGACAGGGGAACACTGAAGCTTTCTTT	CASRQGNTEAFF
TRBV7-2	NA	NA	TRBJ1-5	TGTGCCAGCAGCTTATCCGGGGGTTATCAGCCCCAGCATTTT	CASSLSGGYQPQHF
TRBV6-5	NA	NA	TRBJ1-1	TGTGCCAGCAGTGCCCCTGGGGGGAACACTGAAGCTTTCTTT	CASSAPGGNTEAFF
TRBV12-5	NA	NA	TRBJ1-3	TGTGCTAGTGGTTCGACTGGAAACACCATATATTTT	CASGSTGNTIYF
TRBV5-1	NA	NA	TRBJ2-1	TGCGCCAGCAGCTTGGTGTCCCTTAACGGCCTTGAGCAGTTCTTC	CASSLVSLNGLEQFF
TRBV20-1	NA	NA	TRBJ2-7	TGCAGTGCACCCCAGGGAAACGAGCAGTACTTC	CSAPQGNEQYF
TRBV27	NA	NA	TRBJ2-1	TGTGCCACCGGGAGAGGAGGGGAACCCTACAATGAGCAGTTCTTC	CATGRGGEPYNEQFF
TRBV20-1	NA	NA	TRBJ2-5	TGCAGTGCTAGAGCTGGGATTAACCCGTACTTC	CSARAGINPYF
TRBV9	once	TRBD1	TRBJ2-5	TGTGCCAGCAGCGCCCGAGGACCGGGACAGGGTGAAGAGACCCAGTACTTC	CASSARGPGQGEETQYF